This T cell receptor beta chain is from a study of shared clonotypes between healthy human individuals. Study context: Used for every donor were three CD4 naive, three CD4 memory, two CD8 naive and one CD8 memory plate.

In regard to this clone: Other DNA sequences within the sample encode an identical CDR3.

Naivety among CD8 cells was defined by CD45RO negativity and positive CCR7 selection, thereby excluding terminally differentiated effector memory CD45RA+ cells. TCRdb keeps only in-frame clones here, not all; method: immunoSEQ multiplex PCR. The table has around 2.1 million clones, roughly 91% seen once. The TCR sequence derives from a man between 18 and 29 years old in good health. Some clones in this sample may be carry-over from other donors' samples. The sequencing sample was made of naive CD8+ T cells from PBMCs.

The CDR3 spells CASSVGGGSLYEQYF. CDR3 in DNA: TGTGCCAGCAGCGTAGGAGGCGGGAGTTTGTACGAGCAGTACTTC. The chain has TRBV9 and TRBJ2-7, with 7 bases that match TRBD2. Germline loops: CDR1 SGDLS, CDR2 YYNGEE. The CDR3 totals 15 residues. Germline trimming cut 0 bases from V and 4 bases from J; bases unmatched to any gene: 7.